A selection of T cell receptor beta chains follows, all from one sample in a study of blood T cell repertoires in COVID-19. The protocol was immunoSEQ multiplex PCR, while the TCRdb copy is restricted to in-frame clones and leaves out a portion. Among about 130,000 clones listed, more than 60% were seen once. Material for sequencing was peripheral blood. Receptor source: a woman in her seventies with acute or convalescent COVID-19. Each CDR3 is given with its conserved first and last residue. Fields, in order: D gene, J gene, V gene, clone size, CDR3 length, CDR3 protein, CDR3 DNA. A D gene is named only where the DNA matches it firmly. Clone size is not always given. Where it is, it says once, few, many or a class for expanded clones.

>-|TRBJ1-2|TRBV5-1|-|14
CASSLRTDNYGYTF
TGCGCCAGCAGCTTGAGGACAGATAACTATGGCTACACCTTC
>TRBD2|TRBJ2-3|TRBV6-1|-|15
CASSEAGAGGDTQYF
TGTGCCAGCAGTGAAGCAGGAGCGGGGGGGGATACGCAGTATTTT
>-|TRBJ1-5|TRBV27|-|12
CASSPKGAPQHF
TGTGCCAGCAGTCCAAAAGGGGCCCCCCAGCATTTT
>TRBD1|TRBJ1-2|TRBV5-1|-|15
CASSLGTGERGGYTF
TGCGCCAGCAGCTTGGGGACAGGGGAGCGTGGAGGCTACACCTTC
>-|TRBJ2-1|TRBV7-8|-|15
CASSPRLSSYNEQFF
TGTGCCAGCAGCCCCCGACTGAGCTCCTACAATGAGCAGTTCTTC
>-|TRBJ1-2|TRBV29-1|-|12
CSVPGVNYGYTF
TGCAGCGTTCCTGGAGTCAACTATGGCTACACCTTC
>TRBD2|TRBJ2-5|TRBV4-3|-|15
CASSQGLAGVETQYF
TGCGCCAGCAGCCAGGGACTAGCGGGGGTAGAGACCCAGTACTTC
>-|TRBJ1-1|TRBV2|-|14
CASSMTGMNTEAFF
TGTGCCAGCAGTATGACAGGTATGAACACTGAAGCTTTCTTT
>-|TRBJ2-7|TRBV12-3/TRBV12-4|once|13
CASSSSGTYEQYF
TGTGCCAGCAGTTCCAGCGGTACCTACGAGCAGTACTTC
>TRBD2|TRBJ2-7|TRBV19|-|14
CASSILAGAYEQYF
TGTGCCAGTAGTATCCTAGCGGGGGCCTACGAGCAGTACTTC
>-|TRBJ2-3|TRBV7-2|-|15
CASSLRPSDRDTQYF
TGTGCCAGCAGCTTACGTCCCTCTGACAGGGATACGCAGTATTTT
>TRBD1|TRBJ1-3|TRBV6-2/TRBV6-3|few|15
CASSLQGFSGNTIYF
TGTGCCAGCAGTCTACAGGGGTTCTCTGGAAACACCATATATTTT
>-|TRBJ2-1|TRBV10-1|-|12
CASSESSGEQFF
TGCGCCAGCAGTGAGTCAAGCGGTGAGCAGTTCTTC
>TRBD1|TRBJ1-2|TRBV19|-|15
CASSPDREAPYGYTF
TGTGCCAGTAGTCCGGACAGGGAAGCCCCCTATGGCTACACCTTC
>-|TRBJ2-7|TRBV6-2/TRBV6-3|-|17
CASSYSPGTRTSYEQYF
TGTGCCAGCAGTTACTCCCCCGGGACTCGCACCTCCTACGAGCAGTACTTC
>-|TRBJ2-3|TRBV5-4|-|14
CASRKTASTDTQYF
TGTGCCAGCAGAAAGACAGCAAGCACAGATACGCAGTATTTT
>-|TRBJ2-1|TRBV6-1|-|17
CASSEGFSPLSYNEQFF
TGTGCCAGCAGTGAAGGGTTTAGCCCCCTATCCTACAATGAGCAGTTCTTC
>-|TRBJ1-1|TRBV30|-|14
CAWSGNSGGTEAFF
TGTGCCTGGAGTGGAAACAGCGGTGGCACTGAAGCTTTCTTT
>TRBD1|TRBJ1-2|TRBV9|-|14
CASSVGQGDYGYTF
TGTGCCAGCAGCGTAGGACAGGGTGACTATGGCTACACCTTC
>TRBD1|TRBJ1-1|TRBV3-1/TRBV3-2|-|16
CASSQEDRGLSTEAFF
TGTGCCAGCAGCCAAGAGGACAGGGGCCTGAGCACTGAAGCTTTCTTT
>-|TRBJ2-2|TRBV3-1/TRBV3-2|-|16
CASSRMYGNNAGELFF
TGTGCCAGCAGCCGAATGTACGGGAACAACGCCGGGGAGCTGTTTTTT
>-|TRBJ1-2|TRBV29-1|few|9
CSVDAGYTF
TGCAGCGTTGATGCGGGCTACACCTTC
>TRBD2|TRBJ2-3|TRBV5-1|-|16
CASSPGLAGGTHTQYF
TGCGCCAGCAGCCCCGGACTAGCGGGAGGGACACATACGCAGTATTTT
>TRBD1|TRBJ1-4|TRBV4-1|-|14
CASSLLGQGEKLFF
TGCGCCAGCAGCCTACTGGGACAGGGAGAAAAACTGTTTTTT
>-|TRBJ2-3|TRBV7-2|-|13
CASSNRQVHTQYF
TGTGCCAGCAGCAACCGACAGGTTCATACGCAGTATTTT
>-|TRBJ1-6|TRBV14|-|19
CASSQGVIGGGGYNSPLHF
TGTGCCAGCAGCCAAGGGGTAATCGGCGGCGGTGGGTATAATTCACCCCTCCACTTT
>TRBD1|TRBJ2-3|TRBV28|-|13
CASSRQGSDTQYF
TGTGCCAGCAGTAGACAGGGATCGGATACGCAGTATTTT
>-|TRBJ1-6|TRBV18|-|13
CASSRKGNSPLHF
TGTGCCAGCTCGCGTAAGGGGAATTCACCCCTCCACTTT
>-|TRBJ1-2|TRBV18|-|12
CASSPDGFGYTF
TGTGCCAGCTCACCTGACGGGTTTGGCTACACCTTC
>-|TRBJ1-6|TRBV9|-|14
CASSTRQDNSPLHF
TGTGCCAGCAGCACAAGACAGGATAATTCACCCCTCCACTTT
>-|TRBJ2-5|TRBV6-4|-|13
CASSDTIGETQYF
TGTGCCAGCAGTGACACTATTGGAGAGACCCAGTACTTC
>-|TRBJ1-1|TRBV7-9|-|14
CASSFRGGGTEAFF
TGTGCCAGCAGCTTTCGCGGGGGAGGGACTGAAGCTTTCTTT